A selection of T cell receptor beta chains follows, all from one sample in a study of OX40 agonist ivuxolimab in advanced cancers. Clones were sequenced by immunoSEQ multiplex PCR, and TCRdb holds only the in-frame ones, with some missing. Of 20,000 to 25,000 clones in the sample, roughly nine tenths were seen once. The sequences come from CD4+ or CD8+ T cells sorted from blood, collected in a trial of the OX40 agonist ivuxolimab. These receptors came from an adult with an advanced solid tumor such as melanoma, head and neck, liver or kidney cancer. CDR3s include the opening cysteine and the closing phenylalanine or tryptophan. The order of the fields is CDR3 DNA, CDR3 protein, clone size, J gene, V gene, D gene. The D gene is left open where the match is weak. Expanded clones get a size class; other rows say once, few or many, or leave the size out.

CDR3nt: TGTGCCAGCAGCCCCGACAGCTCCTATAATTCACCCCTCCACTTT
CDR3aa: CASSPDSSYNSPLHF
abundance: NA
j_gene: TRBJ1-6
v_gene: TRBV13
d_gene: NA

CDR3nt: TGTGCCAGCAGCTCCAGGGGCTCCTATAATTCACCCCTCCACTTT
CDR3aa: CASSSRGSYNSPLHF
abundance: NA
j_gene: TRBJ1-6
v_gene: TRBV7-3
d_gene: NA

CDR3nt: TGTGCCAGCAGTTTAGGTGGGACAACCACCGGGGAGCTGTTTTTT
CDR3aa: CASSLGGTTTGELFF
abundance: large
j_gene: TRBJ2-2
v_gene: TRBV27
d_gene: NA

CDR3nt: TGTGCCAGCAGCGGGTGGACTAGCGGGGGGACGGTCGGCTCTGGGGCCAACGTCCTGACTTTC
CDR3aa: CASSGWTSGGTVGSGANVLTF
abundance: once
j_gene: TRBJ2-6
v_gene: TRBV9
d_gene: TRBD2

CDR3nt: TGTGCCAGCAGTGTAGCGGGAGGTTACGAGCAGTACTTC
CDR3aa: CASSVAGGYEQYF
abundance: NA
j_gene: TRBJ2-7
v_gene: TRBV6-1
d_gene: TRBD2

CDR3nt: TGTGCCAGCAAAGGGGTTGAGAGCAATCAGCCCCAGCATTTT
CDR3aa: CASKGVESNQPQHF
abundance: once
j_gene: TRBJ1-5
v_gene: TRBV2
d_gene: NA

CDR3nt: TGTGCCAGCAGCCCCCTAGGGCGTCTATCCTACGAGCAGTACTTC
CDR3aa: CASSPLGRLSYEQYF
abundance: NA
j_gene: TRBJ2-7
v_gene: TRBV7-9
d_gene: NA

CDR3nt: TGCAGCGTGGGAGGGTTCGGGAGCTACAATGAGCAGTTCTTC
CDR3aa: CSVGGFGSYNEQFF
abundance: NA
j_gene: TRBJ2-1
v_gene: TRBV29-1
d_gene: TRBD2

CDR3nt: TGTGCCAGCAGCTTAGCGGTCTCAGCTGAGCAGTTCTTC
CDR3aa: CASSLAVSAEQFF
abundance: NA
j_gene: TRBJ2-1
v_gene: TRBV7-6
d_gene: NA

CDR3nt: TGTGCCAGCAGCTTGGAGGGGCGTGAAGCTTTCTTT
CDR3aa: CASSLEGREAFF
abundance: NA
j_gene: TRBJ1-1
v_gene: TRBV7-9
d_gene: NA

CDR3nt: TGTGCCAGCAGTTTATCAGCAGGGGGCAACACTGAAGCTTTCTTT
CDR3aa: CASSLSAGGNTEAFF
abundance: NA
j_gene: TRBJ1-1
v_gene: TRBV28
d_gene: TRBD1

CDR3nt: TGTGCCAACCTGACAGGGAAGGCAGATACGCAGTATTTT
CDR3aa: CANLTGKADTQYF
abundance: NA
j_gene: TRBJ2-3
v_gene: TRBV27
d_gene: TRBD1

CDR3nt: TGTGCCAGCAGTTTTTCTTGGGGGGAGAAGGGGTACGAGCAGTACTTC
CDR3aa: CASSFSWGEKGYEQYF
abundance: NA
j_gene: TRBJ2-7
v_gene: TRBV27
d_gene: NA

CDR3nt: TGCGCCAGCAGCGCTGCGCGGGGACAGGGGGGTGCGCAGTATTTT
CDR3aa: CASSAARGQGGAQYF
abundance: NA
j_gene: TRBJ2-3
v_gene: TRBV5-1
d_gene: TRBD1

CDR3nt: TGTGCCAGCAGCTCAACTAGCGGACGCACCGGGGAGCTGTTTTTT
CDR3aa: CASSSTSGRTGELFF
abundance: NA
j_gene: TRBJ2-2
v_gene: TRBV7-2
d_gene: TRBD2

CDR3nt: TGTGCCAGCAGTGAGGTGACTATCGATACGCAGTATTTT
CDR3aa: CASSEVTIDTQYF
abundance: NA
j_gene: TRBJ2-3
v_gene: TRBV2
d_gene: NA

CDR3nt: TGTGCCAGCAGTTCGGACGGAATACTAGCGGGAGGTGTGGCCGGGGAGCTGTTTTTT
CDR3aa: CASSSDGILAGGVAGELFF
abundance: NA
j_gene: TRBJ2-2
v_gene: TRBV27
d_gene: TRBD2

CDR3nt: TGCAGCGTTACGCAGAGCACCGGGGAGCTGTTTTTT
CDR3aa: CSVTQSTGELFF
abundance: NA
j_gene: TRBJ2-2
v_gene: TRBV29-1
d_gene: NA

CDR3nt: TGTGCCAGCAGTTTATCATGGGATAGCACTAATGAAAAACTGTTTTTT
CDR3aa: CASSLSWDSTNEKLFF
abundance: NA
j_gene: TRBJ1-4
v_gene: TRBV28
d_gene: NA

CDR3nt: TGTGCCAGCAGTTTTGGGACAGGGGGCACCGGGGAGCTGTTTTTT
CDR3aa: CASSFGTGGTGELFF
abundance: NA
j_gene: TRBJ2-2
v_gene: TRBV6-5
d_gene: TRBD1

CDR3nt: TGTGCCAGCAGCCAAGACCGGGGAAGGGATGGCTACACCTTC
CDR3aa: CASSQDRGRDGYTF
abundance: hyperexpanded
j_gene: TRBJ1-2
v_gene: TRBV14
d_gene: NA

CDR3nt: TGCAGCGTTGACTCTTCCGGGATCGGCACCGGGGAGCTGTTTTTT
CDR3aa: CSVDSSGIGTGELFF
abundance: NA
j_gene: TRBJ2-2
v_gene: TRBV29-1
d_gene: NA

CDR3nt: TGTGCCAGCAGCCTGGACAGGGGGCAAGTCGGGGAGCTGTTTTTT
CDR3aa: CASSLDRGQVGELFF
abundance: NA
j_gene: TRBJ2-2
v_gene: TRBV6-5
d_gene: TRBD1

CDR3nt: TGTGCCAGCAGTTCCGACGTCGGTGGTTACAATGAGCAGTTCTTC
CDR3aa: CASSSDVGGYNEQFF
abundance: once
j_gene: TRBJ2-1
v_gene: TRBV27
d_gene: NA

CDR3nt: TGTGCCAGCAGCCTCCGAACGAGCTCCTACGAGCAGTACTTC
CDR3aa: CASSLRTSSYEQYF
abundance: NA
j_gene: TRBJ2-7
v_gene: TRBV5-6
d_gene: NA

CDR3nt: TGTGCCAGCAGCCCCATCCCGGGGCAGCCCCAGCATTTT
CDR3aa: CASSPIPGQPQHF
abundance: NA
j_gene: TRBJ1-5
v_gene: TRBV7-3
d_gene: NA

CDR3nt: TGTGCCAGCAGCCCCCCCGGGGGGGCCGGGGAGCTGTTTTTT
CDR3aa: CASSPPGGAGELFF
abundance: NA
j_gene: TRBJ2-2
v_gene: TRBV7-2
d_gene: TRBD2

CDR3nt: TGTGCCAGCTCGCTAGCGGGAGTTCCTGAGCAGTTCTTC
CDR3aa: CASSLAGVPEQFF
abundance: NA
j_gene: TRBJ2-1
v_gene: TRBV7-3
d_gene: TRBD2

CDR3nt: TGTGCCATCAGTGAGTCAGGGGGGACAGGGGCCCCCCTAGAGACCCAGTACTTC
CDR3aa: CAISESGGTGAPLETQYF
abundance: NA
j_gene: TRBJ2-5
v_gene: TRBV10-3
d_gene: TRBD1

CDR3nt: TGCAGCGTTGCCACTAGGACGGTACCAGAGAGCGGCAAAAACATTCAGTACTTC
CDR3aa: CSVATRTVPESGKNIQYF
abundance: NA
j_gene: TRBJ2-4
v_gene: TRBV29-1
d_gene: NA

CDR3nt: TGTGCCAGCAGCTTAGCGAGAGATACGCAGTATTTT
CDR3aa: CASSLARDTQYF
abundance: NA
j_gene: TRBJ2-3
v_gene: TRBV7-2
d_gene: NA

CDR3nt: TGCGCCAGCAGCGGGACCTCGAACACCGGGGAGCTGTTTTTT
CDR3aa: CASSGTSNTGELFF
abundance: NA
j_gene: TRBJ2-2
v_gene: TRBV5-1
d_gene: NA

CDR3nt: TGCGCCAGCAGCTGGCGTAGCGGATCCTACGAGCAGTACTTC
CDR3aa: CASSWRSGSYEQYF
abundance: NA
j_gene: TRBJ2-7
v_gene: TRBV5-1
d_gene: NA

CDR3nt: TGTGCCACGTTGCTCGGGACAGCCGACTTC
CDR3aa: CATLLGTADF
abundance: few
j_gene: TRBJ2-7
v_gene: TRBV2
d_gene: TRBD1

CDR3nt: TGTGCCAGCAGTTTATCGACCTACAATGAGCAGTTCTTC
CDR3aa: CASSLSTYNEQFF
abundance: NA
j_gene: TRBJ2-1
v_gene: TRBV27
d_gene: NA

CDR3nt: TGTGCCAGCAGCTCCCAAGCGGGAGGGGAGACCCAGTACTTC
CDR3aa: CASSSQAGGETQYF
abundance: NA
j_gene: TRBJ2-5
v_gene: TRBV5-4
d_gene: TRBD2